This T cell receptor beta chain is drawn from a study of T cell responses to AZD1222 COVID-19 vaccine. Notes on the study in general: After two AZD1222 doses, spike-specific TCR breadth and depth rose versus day 0. Variant regions that are unmutated are reportedly the target of nearly half of spike-specific TCRs. Clonal diversity was possibly underestimated; the donors were predominantly white British and more often female.

Using immunoSEQ multiplex PCR, the repertoire was profiled, and TCRdb retains in-frame clones only, with some absent. The data show around 180,000 clones, 70% to 90% seen once. The V gene's germline CDR1 is MNHEY and CDR2 SVGAGI. V gave up 6 bases and J gave up 0 bases, with 14 bases separating them. This CDR3 is 15 amino acids long. With respect to this clone: Antigen specificity is unknown.

The sequence was collected from an adult in good health. This material consisted of peripheral blood, taken on day 0 of AZD1222 vaccination. The chain recombines TRBV6-5 with TRBJ2-5; D might be TRBD2 (6 bases). CDR3 coding DNA: TGTGCCAGCAGACTATCCGGGACTTACCAAGAGACCCAGTACTTC. Translated: CASRLSGTYQETQYF.